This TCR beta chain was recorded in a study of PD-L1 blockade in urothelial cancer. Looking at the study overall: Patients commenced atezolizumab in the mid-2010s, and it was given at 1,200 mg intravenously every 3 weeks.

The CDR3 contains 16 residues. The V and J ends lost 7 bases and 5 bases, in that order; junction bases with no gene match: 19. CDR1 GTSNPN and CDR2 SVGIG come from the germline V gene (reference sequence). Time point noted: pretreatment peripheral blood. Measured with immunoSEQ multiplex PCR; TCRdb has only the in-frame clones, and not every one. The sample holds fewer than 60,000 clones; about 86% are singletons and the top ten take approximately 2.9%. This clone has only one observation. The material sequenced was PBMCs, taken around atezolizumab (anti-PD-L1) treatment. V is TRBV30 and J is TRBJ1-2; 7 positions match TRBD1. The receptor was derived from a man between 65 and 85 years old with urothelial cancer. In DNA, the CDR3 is TGTGCCTCTCCACCCCGGACAGGAGCGAAGCTTTATGGCTACACCTTC. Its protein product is CASPPRTGAKLYGYTF.